Shown below are 19 T cell receptor beta chains from a single sample sequenced in a study of blood T cell repertoires in COVID-19. The protocol was immunoSEQ multiplex PCR, while the TCRdb copy is restricted to in-frame clones and leaves out a portion. The sample includes roughly 80,000 clones, approximately 88% of them seen just once. Sequenced: peripheral blood. These receptors were collected from a woman aged 80 or over with acute or convalescent COVID-19.

The chain combines TRBV11-2 with TRBJ2-3; 9 bases are a match to TRBD2. Germline V CDR1 and CDR2: SGHAT, FQNNGV. V gave up 5 bases and J gave up 5 bases; unmatched junction bases: 5. The CDR3 extends over 14 amino acids. This CDR3 is CASSPRTSVDTQYF. CDR3 coding DNA: TGTGCCAGCAGCCCAAGGACTAGCGTAGATACGCAGTATTTT.

The CDR3 nucleotides are TGTGCCAGCAGAACAGGCCTACTTGGGACTGAAGCTTTCTTT. Amino acid sequence: CASRTGLLGTEAFF. The chain joins TRBV6-6 to TRBJ1-1; TRBD1 might be the D (5 bases). Trimming stripped 6 bases from V and 5 bases from J, with 16 bases between. The V gene's germline CDR1 is MNHNY and CDR2 SVGAGI (reference sequence). This CDR3 comprises 14 residues.

This chain uses TRBV7-9 with TRBJ1-2; 12 nucleotides match TRBD1. This CDR3 spans 17 amino acids. CDR1 and CDR2 (germline): SEHNR, FQNEAQ (reference sequence). Trimming took 3 bases from V and 6 from J; bases not matched to a gene: 11. Here the CDR3 reads CASSFGGTGGSVNGYTF. Here the CDR3 DNA reads TGTGCCAGCAGCTTCGGAGGGACAGGGGGCTCTGTAAATGGCTACACCTTC.

The J gene is TRBJ1-5, the V gene TRBV19; 9 bases align to TRBD1. The CDR3 runs 13 residues. V trimming: 11 bases; J trimming: 3 bases; junction bases outside the gene matches: 5. CDR1 is LNHDA and CDR2 is SQIVND in the germline V gene (reference sequence). The CDR3, as DNA: TGTGCCCTTGGACAGGGGAACAATCAGCCCCAGCATTTT. It specifies CALGQGNNQPQHF.

The genes are TRBV6-5 and TRBJ2-5; maybe TRBD1 (5 bases). There are 14 residues in the CDR3. In germline, CDR1 is MNHEY, CDR2 SVGAGI. Trimming shortened V by 8 bases and J by 1 base, and 14 bases separated the two germline ends. The CDR3 coding sequence is TGTGCCAGCGTAGGACCGACAGTCCAAGAGACCCAGTACTTC. As protein: CASVGPTVQETQYF.

This clone was recorded only once. V gene TRBV5-5 combines with J gene TRBJ2-3; 9 bases map to TRBD1. Trimming took 4 bases from V and 0 from J; bases not matched to a gene: 3. The CDR3 sequence is 15 residues long. Looked up from germline, CDR1 is SGHKS and CDR2 is YYEKEE (reference sequence). CDR3 in amino acids: CASSRTGASTDTQYF. In DNA, the CDR3 is TGTGCCAGCAGCCGGACAGGGGCTAGCACAGATACGCAGTATTTT.

V and J are TRBV11-2 and TRBJ2-5, with 10 positions matching TRBD2. The CDR3 loop spans 17 amino acids. V was pared by 4 bases and J by 4 bases, with 12 bases of the junction left unmatched. Germline CDR1 SGHAT, CDR2 FQNNGV. For the CDR3, the DNA is TGTGCCAGCAGCTGGGGGGCAGCGGGAGGGCCGTCAGAGACCCAGTACTTC. Amino acid sequence: CASSWGAAGGPSETQYF.

The chain uses TRBV21-1 and TRBJ2-3; no check of the table's D call, TRBD2, against the DNA was made. TRBV21-1 is described as a pseudogene. This CDR3 contains 18 residues. The CDR3 protein is CASSKEGVREYSTDTQYF. The CDR3 nucleotides read TGTGCCAGCAGCAAAGAGGGTGTGCGGGAATACAGCACAGATACGCAGTATTTT.

This rearrangement joins TRBV2 to TRBJ2-5, with TRBD1 matching over 7 bases. The CDR3 totals 15 residues. The germline gives CDR1 SNHLY, CDR2 FYNNEI. J was trimmed by 3 bases and V by 7 bases; bases with no gene match: 11. CDR3 protein: CASIIIGTDKETQYF. Here the CDR3 DNA reads TGTGCCAGCATAATTATTGGGACAGATAAAGAGACCCAGTACTTC. Full variable domain (outside the CDR3, taken from reference TRBV2 and TRBJ2-5): EPEVTQTPSHQVTQMGQEVILRCVPISNHLYFYWYRQILGQKVEFLVSFYNNEISEKSEIFDDQFSVERPDGSNFTLKIRSTKLEDSAMYFCASIIIGTDKETQYFGPGTRLLVL.

The chain uses TRBV11-2 and TRBJ2-1, with D possibly being TRBD1 (6 bases). V lost 5 bases, J lost 7 bases, and 12 bases lay in between. This CDR3 is built from 13 residues. Germline V gene data show CDR1 as SGHAT and CDR2 as FQNNGV. The CDR3 DNA follows: TGTGCCAGCAGCGCCATCAGGGGTAATGAGCAGTTCTTC. It encodes CASSAIRGNEQFF. Full variable domain (remainder filled in from reference TRBV11-2 and TRBJ2-1): EAGVAQSPRYKIIEKRQSVAFWCNPISGHATLYWYQQILGQGPKLLIQFQNNGVVDDSQLPKDRFSAERLKGVDSTLKIQPAKLEDSAVYLCASSAIRGNEQFFGPGTRLTVL.

This chain joins TRBV7-2 and TRBJ1-1; 8 bases align to TRBD1. Germline CDR1 SGHTA, CDR2 FQGNSA. V shed 5 bases and J 6 bases; nucleotides not matched to a gene: 8. This CDR3 comprises 14 residues. The CDR3 sequence: CASSPGGEQSEAFF. The CDR3, as DNA: TGTGCCAGCAGCCCAGGGGGCGAGCAATCTGAAGCTTTCTTT.

This clone was seen only a few times. The CDR3 bases are TGTGCCAGCAGCCCCGGTCCAGGGAGGGGTGGCTACACCTTC. Its translation: CASSPGPGRGGYTF. The chain combines TRBV3-1 (or the pseudogene TRBV3-2) with TRBJ1-2; D perhaps matches TRBD1 (5 bases). Germline V CDR1 and CDR2: LGHDT, YNNKEL (reference sequence). This CDR3 region has 14 residues. V lost 4 bases to trimming and J lost 7 bases, with 16 bases between them.

This chain joins TRBV4-2 and TRBJ2-5, with TRBD2 identical over 9 bases. Germline V gene data show CDR1 as LGHNA and CDR2 as YNFKEQ. J gave up 2 bases and V 5 bases, and 3 bases lay outside the gene matches. CDR3 length: 14 amino acids. DNA of the CDR3: TGTGCCAGCAGCAACAGCGGGAGGCAAGAGACCCAGTACTTC. Protein: CASSNSGRQETQYF.

J is TRBJ1-4 and V is TRBV5-1, with D tentatively TRBD1 (5 bases). The germline V and J ends were trimmed by 0 bases and 4 bases, with 13 bases remaining between them. Germline-derived CDR1 and CDR2 are SGHRS and YFSETQ. The CDR3 extends over 16 amino acids. The DNA of the CDR3 is TGCGCCAGCAGCTTGGGGCTAGGGGCCAGTAATGAAAAACTGTTTTTT. Protein product: CASSLGLGASNEKLFF. The full variable domain, in which reference TRBV5-1 and TRBJ1-4 provide the parts outside the CDR3, is KAGVTQTPRYLIKTRGQQVTLSCSPISGHRSVSWYQQTPGQGLQFLFEYFSETQRNKGNFPGRFSGRQFSNSRSEMNVSTLELGDSALYLCASSLGLGASNEKLFFGSGTQLSVL.

The J gene is TRBJ1-4, the V gene TRBV5-1, with 7 bases matching TRBD1. Germline V lookup: CDR1 SGHRS, CDR2 YFSETQ. V was clipped by 0 bases and J by 7 bases; unmatched bases: 9. The CDR3 covers 16 residues. The CDR3 here is CASSLANDRVTEKLFF. The CDR3 bases are TGCGCCAGCAGCTTGGCCAACGACAGGGTAACTGAAAAACTGTTTTTT.

This chain joins TRBV7-2 and TRBJ2-2, with 13 bases aligning to TRBD2. Losses at the gene ends were 7 bases for V and 7 bases for J; bases not matched to a gene: 6. Germline V gene sequence: CDR1 SGHTA, CDR2 FQGNSA. This CDR3 has 15 amino acids. CDR3 sequence (DNA): TGTGCCAGCACCCGGACTAGCGGGAGAGGCGGGGAGCTGTTTTTT. Its translation is CASTRTSGRGGELFF. The full variable domain, completed using reference TRBV7-2 and TRBJ2-2, is GAGVSQSPSNKVTEKGKDVELRCDPISGHTALYWYRQSLGQGLEFLIYFQGNSAPDKSGLPSDRFSAERTGGSVSTLTIQRTQQEDSAVYLCASTRTSGRGGELFFGEGSRLTVL.

This chain uses TRBV19 with TRBJ2-3; maybe TRBD1 (9 bases). The V end lost 5 bases, the J end lost 4 bases, and 25 bases lay between the germline ends. Germline CDR1 LNHDA, CDR2 SQIVND (reference sequence). The length of the CDR3 is 18 residues. CDR3 DNA: TGTGCCAGTAGTTCCTCACAGGGGGCCCTAGCGGGCCCAGATACGCAGTATTTT. Protein: CASSSSQGALAGPDTQYF.

The chain combines TRBV15 with TRBJ1-6; D not resolved. The CDR3 runs 15 residues. In germline, CDR1 is LNHNV, CDR2 YYDKDF (reference sequence). V shed 6 bases and J shed 0 bases, with 9 bases lying between them. This CDR3 reads CATREESSYNSPLHF. CDR3 bases: TGTGCCACCAGAGAGGAGAGCTCCTATAATTCACCCCTCCACTTT.

This chain links TRBV6-6 with TRBJ2-7; D is uncertain. Deletions cut 4 bases from V and 2 bases from J, with 9 bases between. Per germline, CDR1 MNHNY and CDR2 SVGAGI (reference sequence). The CDR3 has 13 amino acids. CDR3 nucleotides: TGTGCCAGCAGTTCAACAGAGACCTACGAGCAGTACTTC. Protein product: CASSSTETYEQYF.